The clone carrying this T cell receptor (beta chain) was seen repeatedly, ten times or more. The antigen is undetermined. From the RT-PCR reads, TCRdb called clonotypes with MiXCR, one entry per CDR3 protein. This sample yields more than 550,000 distinct CDR3 sequences, of which 11% are seen a single time; approximately 10% belongs to the top ten. This specimen comes from a study of response to subunit inactivated influenza vaccine. General study findings and limits: It was suggested by the authors that few new T cells are recruited by each seasonal influenza vaccination.

This sample also appeared in a second study, on T cells expressing NK-cell markers. That work contributes: UMIs were included in TCR beta cDNA generated by 5'RACE template switching. Among eight sequenced donors, seven carried HCMV seropositivity while one was seronegative. Restriction of the sorted population to alpha-beta TCR T cells was achieved in several experiments with an anti-gamma-delta TCR antibody. It is unclear if expanded NKG2C-expressing clones target HCMV antigens.

This sequence was found in a man aged 45-60 years who received an inactivated influenza vaccine. This specimen was PBMCs from blood, taken on the day of vaccination.

The CDR3 coding sequence is TGCGCCAGCAGCCAAGGTCACGGACAATACCATGGCTACACCTTC. Translating gives CASSQGHGQYHGYTF. J is TRBJ1-2 and V is TRBV4-1; possibly TRBD1 for D (5 bases). CDR1 is MGHRA, CDR2 YSYEKL, per germline. CDR3 length: 15 residues. Between the trimmed V and J ends, which lost 1 base and 6 bases, there was a span of 15 bases.